Listed here are 13 T cell receptor beta chains from one sample, sequenced in a study of beta chain features in type 1 diabetes. Study results and caveats: Moderate yet significant TCRB CDR3 shortening was seen in Type 1 diabetes patients in all four CD4+ subsets.

The whole isolated RNA underwent reverse transcription, so sequencing captured expressed TCRB transcripts. Repertoires were generated with immunoSEQ multiplex PCR, while TCRdb's copy carries only in-frame clones and drops some. The sample yields roughly 350,000 clones, around 9.6% seen once. Antigen specificity for these receptors is unknown. Specimen: central memory CD4+ T cells from blood. These receptor sequences come from a man aged 25 to 45 with type 1 diabetes.

CDR3 nucleotides: TGTGCCAGCAGTTTAAACGGCCAGGGGGCGAGGCAGTACTTC. Translation gives CASSLNGQGARQYF. This chain joins TRBV28 and TRBJ2-7; 8 nucleotides line up with TRBD1. The V and J ends lost 2 bases and 9 bases, in that order; junction bases with no gene match: 9. The CDR3 is made up of 14 amino acids. Germline CDR1 reads MDHEN; CDR2 reads SYDVKM.

The genes are TRBV29-1 and TRBJ2-5; D is possibly TRBD1 or TRBD2 (7 bases each). Trimming took off 5 bases at V and 5 bases at J, with 12 bases between the two ends. CDR1 is SQVTM and CDR2 is ANQGSEA in the germline V gene. There are 12 residues in the CDR3. The CDR3 bases are TGCAGCGTTTCAGGGGGGGTTGAGACCCAGTACTTC. Its protein is CSVSGGVETQYF.

The chain is built from TRBV7-2 and TRBJ2-1; 7 bases fit TRBD2. The CDR3 covers 16 residues. The trim removed 5 bases at V and 8 bases at J, leaving 15 bases unmatched. Germline-derived CDR1 and CDR2 are SGHTA and FQGNSA. The CDR3 spells CASSPRGGGRGDEQFF. The CDR3 DNA reads TGTGCCAGCAGCCCTCGAGGTGGGGGGAGGGGCGATGAGCAGTTCTTC.

The chain has TRBV5-6 and TRBJ1-1; no firm D call. Germline V gene data show CDR1 as SGHDT and CDR2 as YYEEEE. The CDR3 spans 15 residues. V lost 4 bases to trimming and J lost 4 bases, with 17 bases between them. CDR3: CASSLVDTRGTEAFF. The CDR3 region has the DNA TGTGCCAGCAGCCTCGTCGACACTCGGGGCACTGAAGCTTTCTTT.

The rearrangement links TRBV11-2 to TRBJ1-5, with D hard to call. V was cut by 1 base and J by 2 bases, with 6 bases left in between. The CDR3 covers 14 residues. Germline CDR1 reads SGHAT; CDR2 reads FQNNGV. DNA for the CDR3: TGTGCCAGCAGCTTAGGTTACCGCAATCAGCCCCAGCATTTT. This gives the protein CASSLGYRNQPQHF.

This clone was found many times. The rearrangement uses TRBV13 and TRBJ2-2; D is possibly TRBD1 or TRBD2 (6 bases each). Germline CDR1 and CDR2: PRHDT and FYEKMQ (reference sequence). This CDR3 spans 15 amino acids. Trimming cost V 5 bases and J 1 base, with 11 bases left between them. CDR3 in DNA: TGTGCCAGCAGCCCCGCGGGACAGAACACCGGGGAGCTGTTTTTT. This translates into CASSPAGQNTGELFF.

This clone was recorded a few times. The CDR3 is CASSSVDQYNQPQHF. In DNA, the CDR3 is TGTGCCAGCAGCTCTGTGGATCAGTACAATCAGCCCCAGCATTTT. The genes are TRBV7-9 and TRBJ1-5; no clear D. Germline assignment: CDR1 SEHNR and CDR2 FQNEAQ (reference sequence). Trimming cost V 4 bases and J 3 bases, with 13 bases left between them. CDR3 length: 15 residues.

This clone was counted only a few times. The chain carries TRBV5-1 and TRBJ2-3, with D perhaps matching TRBD1 or TRBD2 (5 bases each). This CDR3 region has 14 residues. V lost 2 bases and J 5 bases, leaving 12 bases between the germline ends. CDR1 SGHRS and CDR2 YFSETQ come from the germline V gene. The DNA for the CDR3 is TGCGCCAGCAGCTTATCGGGGACGGAAGATACGCAGTATTTT. Its protein is CASSLSGTEDTQYF.

CDR3 DNA: TGTGCCAGCAGGGCCCTGGACATGCATCGGCCTGAAGCTTTCTTT. This gives the protein CASRALDMHRPEAFF. This sequence joins TRBV2 and TRBJ1-1; a weak D match, TRBD1 (5 bases). The CDR3 length is 15 residues. V was clipped by 6 bases and J by 6 bases, with 20 bases between them. Per germline, CDR1 SNHLY and CDR2 FYNNEI.

V and J are TRBV7-6 and TRBJ2-3; no reliable D call. From germline, CDR1 is SGHVS and CDR2 FNYEAQ. The CDR3 totals 14 residues. V lost 5 bases and J lost 7, with 16 bases in between. The CDR3 loop is CASSTAPLENTQYF. In DNA, the CDR3 is TGTGCCAGCAGCACGGCCCCTCTCGAGAATACGCAGTATTTT.

This clone was detected a few times. The gene calls are TRBV19 and TRBJ2-7; D is perhaps TRBD1 or TRBD2 (5 bases each). V was cut by 6 bases and J by 3 bases, with 18 bases left in between. CDR3 size: 15 residues. Germline V CDR1 and CDR2: LNHDA, SQIVND (reference sequence). DNA for the CDR3: TGTGCCAGTAGACATGGGACCCGGATAGGCTACGAGCAGTACTTC. It is translated as CASRHGTRIGYEQYF. Together with reference TRBV19 and TRBJ2-7, the CDR3 gives the full variable domain: DGGITQSPKYLFRKEGQNVTLSCEQNLNHDAMYWYRQDPGQGLRLIYYSQIVNDFQKGDIAEGYSVSREKKESFPLTVTSAQKNPTAFYLCASRHGTRIGYEQYFGPGTRLTVT.

V gene TRBV18 combines with J gene TRBJ1-5; D is unclear. The length of the CDR3 is 13 residues. Germline values: CDR1 KGHSH, CDR2 LQKENI. V was trimmed by 2 bases and J by 3 bases, leaving 5 bases between them. The chain's CDR3 is CASSPDPNQPQHF. The CDR3 DNA follows: TGTGCCAGCTCACCAGACCCCAATCAGCCCCAGCATTTT.

The chain carries TRBV6-6 and TRBJ2-1; possibly TRBD2 for D (5 bases). This CDR3 has 15 amino acids. The germline gives CDR1 MNHNY, CDR2 SVGAGI (reference sequence). Trimming left V 1 base short and J 3 bases short, with 10 bases between. In nucleotides, the CDR3 is TGTGCCAGCAGTTACTGGGCGGGTGTCTACAATGAGCAGTTCTTC. Protein sequence: CASSYWAGVYNEQFF.